A single sample gave rise to the 10 T cell receptor beta chains below, sequenced in a study of blood T cell repertoires in COVID-19. Sequencing was performed with immunoSEQ multiplex PCR; in TCRdb, only in-frame clones are kept and a portion is missing. The profile shows more than 85,000 clones, 80% to 90% of them singletons. Sequencing was carried out using peripheral blood. These receptors all stem from an older woman with acute or convalescent COVID-19.

This chain joins TRBV7-2 and TRBJ1-6; 9 nucleotides line up with TRBD1. V was clipped by 5 bases and J by 8 bases; unmatched bases: 7. The CDR3 spans 15 residues. Looked up from germline, CDR1 is SGHTA and CDR2 is FQGNSA. CDR3 bases: TGTGCCAGCAGCAAGGGACAGGGAGATCATTCACCCCTCCACTTT. Translation: CASSKGQGDHSPLHF.

This clone has only one observation. V gene TRBV7-9 combines with J gene TRBJ1-5; 8 bases map to TRBD1. After removal of 5 bases from V and 2 bases from J, the junction contained 2 bases not matched to a gene. Germline lookup yields CDR1 SEHNR and CDR2 FQNEAQ (reference sequence). The CDR3 spans 14 residues. The CDR3 sequence: CASSRQGRNQPQHF. DNA of the CDR3: TGTGCCAGCAGCCGACAGGGGCGCAATCAGCCCCAGCATTTT.

The chain has TRBV29-1 and TRBJ1-1; D may be TRBD1 (6 bases). Germline lookup yields CDR1 SQVTM and CDR2 ANQGSEA. The CDR3 loop spans 15 amino acids. The V end lost 4 bases, the J end lost 5 bases, and 20 bases lay between the germline ends. The DNA of the CDR3 is TGCAGCGTTGCCTCCCCCGTGGGGGCGATTACTGAAGCTTTCTTT. Residues: CSVASPVGAITEAFF.

This chain links TRBV2 with TRBJ1-2; 8 positions match TRBD1. Per germline, CDR1 SNHLY and CDR2 FYNNEI. The CDR3 spans 13 residues. Unmatched junction bases numbered 9, after V lost 8 bases and J lost 7 bases. CDR3 DNA sequence: TGTGCCAGCGACAGGGGAAACGTAGGTGGCTACACCTTC. This sequence encodes CASDRGNVGGYTF.

The chain combines TRBV6-5 with TRBJ2-7; unclear D gene. Per the germline V gene, CDR1 is MNHEY and CDR2 is SVGAGI. CDR3 size: 12 residues. V dropped 2 bases and J dropped 2 bases, with 4 bases sitting between them. CDR3 sequence (DNA): TGTGCCAGCAGTTACAATACCTACGAGCAGTACTTC. Protein product: CASSYNTYEQYF.

This chain connects TRBV7-2 to TRBJ2-5; 11 bases align to TRBD2. The length of the CDR3 is 15 residues. The V gene end was trimmed by 3 bases and the J gene end by 1 base; junction bases not matched to a gene: 1. CDR1 SGHTA and CDR2 FQGNSA come from the germline V gene. CDR3 loop: CASSLTSGVQETQYF. CDR3 nucleotide sequence: TGTGCCAGCAGCTTGACTAGCGGGGTCCAAGAGACCCAGTACTTC.

This clone was detected a few times. The chain recombines TRBV11-3 with TRBJ1-2, with 7 nucleotides matching TRBD1. The CDR3 sequence is 15 residues long. CDR1 is SGHNT, CDR2 YENEEA, per germline. The trim removed 3 bases at V and 0 bases at J, leaving 4 bases unmatched. In DNA form, the CDR3 reads TGTGCCAGCAGCTTGATCAGGGGGACTAACTATGGCTACACCTTC. Translated, it gives CASSLIRGTNYGYTF.

This chain links TRBV6-1 with TRBJ2-3; 9 bases are a match to TRBD2. After removal of 2 bases from V and 0 bases from J, the junction contained 9 bases not matched to a gene. The CDR3 consists of 18 residues. Germline V gene lookup returns CDR1 MNHNS and CDR2 SASEGT. DNA for the CDR3: TGTGCCAGCAGTGAATTCCAGCGGGGGGCAGGGAGCACAGATACGCAGTATTTT. Translation gives CASSEFQRGAGSTDTQYF.

CDR3 DNA: TGTGCCAGCAGTTTCCGGACAGGGACCTACTACGAGCAGTACTTC. Translation: CASSFRTGTYYEQYF. This chain joins TRBV28 and TRBJ2-7; 8 bases match TRBD1. There are 15 residues in the CDR3. Germline V gene lookup returns CDR1 MDHEN and CDR2 SYDVKM. Germline trimming cut 3 bases from V and 3 bases from J; bases unmatched to any gene: 7.

This clone was detected only once. This chain links TRBV20-1 with TRBJ1-1, with 8 bases lining up with TRBD1. This CDR3 has 11 amino acids. The V gene's germline CDR1 is DFQATT and CDR2 SNEGSKA (reference sequence). Trimming removed 6 bases from V and 12 bases from J; junction bases left unmatched: 9. CDR3 sequence: CSAPGGQGPFF. CDR3 coding DNA: TGCAGTGCCCCCGGAGGACAGGGCCCTTTCTTT.